This TCR beta chain was obtained from a study of PD-L1 blockade in urothelial cancer. The data were produced by immunoSEQ multiplex PCR, yet TCRdb's version contains in-frame clones alone and is incomplete. This table has about 91,000 clones, more than 90% appearing once. The junction had 5 bases not matched to a gene; V was cut back by 0 bases and J by 1 base. The CDR3 has 16 residues. From germline, CDR1 is SGDLS and CDR2 YYNGEE. This clonotype was sampled from a man in his 60s with urothelial cancer. Sample: PBMCs, taken around atezolizumab (anti-PD-L1) treatment. The rearrangement joins TRBV9 to TRBJ2-5, with 8 bases fitting TRBD2. The CDR3 spells CASSVGIAGTQETQYF. DNA of the CDR3: TGTGCCAGCAGCGTAGGAATAGCGGGAACCCAAGAGACCCAGTACTTC.